The 29 T cell receptor beta chains below come from one sample, sequenced in a study of T-cell memory formation after mild COVID-19. A single record per CDR3 protein comes from TCRdb applying MiXCR to the 5' RACE reads. The sample records around 250,000 distinct CDR3 sequences, 16% being singletons. Input material: PBMCs or a T cell subset sorted from them (not recorded which). The receptors were gathered from a man in his late teens or twenties who had mild COVID-19 (a few samples of this study predate the infection). Cell type and time point are not known.

This clonotype occurred a few times. V gene TRBV7-2 combines with J gene TRBJ2-1; possible D gene TRBD2, 5 bases. The CDR3 extends over 15 amino acids. From germline, CDR1 is SGHTA and CDR2 FQGNSA. V dropped 1 base and J dropped 6 bases, with 13 bases sitting between them. CDR3 bases: TGTGCCAGCAGCTTAGGAGGGCCGGGCCGCAATGAGCAGTTCTTC. Amino acids: CASSLGGPGRNEQFF.

The sample holds many counts of this clonotype. The CDR3 region is CASSPAGNQETQYF. The CDR3 bases are TGTGCCAGCTCACCAGCGGGGAACCAAGAGACCCAGTACTTC. This chain joins TRBV18 and TRBJ2-5, with D maybe TRBD2 (6 bases). This CDR3 spans 14 amino acids. CDR1 KGHSH and CDR2 LQKENI come from the germline V gene. Between the trimmed V and J ends, which lost 2 bases and 0 bases, there was a span of 7 bases.

The genes are TRBV24-1 and TRBJ1-5, with 7 bases identical to TRBD1. The V segment lost 5 bases and the J segment 2 bases; nucleotides outside the gene matches: 5. CDR1 KGHDR and CDR2 SFDVKD come from the germline V gene. The CDR3 is made up of 15 amino acids. CDR3 DNA sequence: TGTGCCACCAGTGGGTCCGGACAGGGCAATCAGCCCCAGCATTTT. It specifies CATSGSGQGNQPQHF.

The rearrangement uses TRBV5-1 and TRBJ2-6; D unresolved. The germline CDR1 and CDR2 sequences are SGHRS and YFSETQ. Trimming removed 1 base at V and 0 bases at J, with 14 bases between. This CDR3 is 18 amino acids long. CDR3: CASSLTTDPVSGANVLTF. As DNA, the CDR3 is TGCGCCAGCAGCTTGACGACCGATCCTGTCTCTGGGGCCAACGTCCTGACTTTC.

This clonotype was detected many times. The chain employs TRBV24-1 and TRBJ2-4, with TRBD1 identical over 10 bases. CDR1 KGHDR and CDR2 SFDVKD come from the germline V gene. The CDR3 totals 15 residues. Losses at the gene ends were 3 bases for V and 7 bases for J; bases not matched to a gene: 5. CDR3 DNA sequence: TGTGCCACCAGTGATCACCGGGACAGGGGTAACATTCAGTACTTC. Its protein product is CATSDHRDRGNIQYF.

This clonotype was counted only a few times. This chain connects TRBV5-1 to TRBJ1-6; D is uncertain. Germline CDR1 and CDR2: SGHRS and YFSETQ. Trimming removed 1 base at V and 12 bases at J, with 2 bases between. The CDR3 contains 10 residues. The CDR3 bases are TGCGCCAGCAGCTTGTTACCCCTCCACTTT. It specifies CASSLLPLHF.

There are many counts of this clonotype. J is TRBJ2-1 and V is TRBV7-7; a possible D gene is TRBD1 (6 bases). V lost 5 bases and J 7 bases, leaving 12 bases between the germline ends. The CDR3 consists of 13 residues. Germline CDR1 is SSHAT and CDR2 is FNYEAQ (reference sequence). This chain's CDR3 is CASSPSQGNEQFF. In nucleotides, the CDR3 is TGTGCCAGCAGCCCATCCCAGGGGAATGAGCAGTTCTTC.

The chain links TRBV10-3 to TRBJ2-2, with TRBD2 as a possible D gene (5 bases). Between the trimmed V and J ends, which lost 3 bases and 3 bases, there was a span of 8 bases. This CDR3 region has 14 residues. Looked up from germline, CDR1 is ENHRY and CDR2 is SYGVKD. The CDR3 sequence is CAISDAGDTGELFF. CDR3 in DNA: TGTGCCATCAGTGATGCGGGTGACACCGGGGAGCTGTTTTTT.

This clonotype appeared once. The rearrangement uses TRBV11-3 and TRBJ1-1; perhaps TRBD1 as D (5 bases). The CDR3 has 14 amino acids. Trimming cost V 3 bases and J 4 bases, with 12 bases left between them. Germline loops: CDR1 SGHNT, CDR2 YENEEA. The CDR3 reads CASSLGGRITEAFF. The CDR3 bases are TGTGCCAGCAGCTTGGGGGGAAGGATCACTGAAGCTTTCTTT.

V usage is TRBV19 and J usage is TRBJ1-2; D is possibly TRBD1 (5 bases). The CDR3 runs 15 residues. V was trimmed by 7 bases and J by 7 bases, leaving 22 bases between them. Germline-derived CDR1 and CDR2 are LNHDA and SQIVND (reference sequence). CDR3 amino acids: CASTPRGRTGSGYTF. CDR3 sequence (DNA): TGTGCCAGTACCCCCCGGGGCAGGACCGGTTCTGGCTACACCTTC.

This clonotype was observed a few times. The chain employs TRBV4-2 and TRBJ1-1, with D possibly being TRBD1 (5 bases). CDR1 and CDR2 (germline): LGHNA, YNFKEQ. Trimming cost V 1 base and J 5 bases, with 14 bases left between them. The CDR3 is made up of 15 amino acids. CDR3 sequence reads: CASSQGGVASTEAFF. The CDR3 region has the DNA TGTGCCAGCAGCCAAGGGGGGGTAGCGTCGACTGAAGCTTTCTTT.

To note about this clonotype: The junction departs from the called germline gene at one end, perhaps through a read error. The chain couples TRBV4-3 to TRBJ2-3, with 9 bases identical to TRBD2. Looked up from germline, CDR1 is LGHNA and CDR2 is YSLEER. This CDR3 is 17 amino acids long. DNA of the CDR3: TGCGCCAGCAGCCAAACTTCTAGCGGGGAGATCACATATACGCAGTATTTT. As protein: CASSQTSSGEITYTQYF.

The chain is built from TRBV5-5 and TRBJ1-2, with D possibly TRBD1 on 5 matching bases. This CDR3 spans 15 amino acids. V was cut by 1 base and J by 5 bases, with 15 bases left in between. CDR1 and CDR2 from the germline V gene are SGHKS and YYEKEE (reference sequence). The CDR3 DNA reads as TGTGCCAGCAGCTTGTCTACAACCGGGGCGTATGGCTACACCTTC. This sequence encodes CASSLSTTGAYGYTF. The whole variable domain, filled in from reference TRBV5-5 and TRBJ1-2, reads DAGVTQSPTHLIKTRGQQVTLRCSPISGHKSVSWYQQVLGQGPQFIFQYYEKEERGRGNFPDRFSARQFPNYSSELNVNALLLGDSALYLCASSLSTTGAYGYTFGSGTRLTVV.

This clonotype appeared a few times. The chain has TRBV4-2 and TRBJ2-1; D remains unclear. Trimming took 0 bases from V and 0 from J, leaving 6 bases between them. The germline CDR1 and CDR2 sequences are LGHNA and YNFKEQ. This CDR3 contains 15 residues. The CDR3 DNA reads as TGTGCCAGCAGCCAAGAGGCGAGCTCCTACAATGAGCAGTTCTTC. It yields the protein CASSQEASSYNEQFF.

Many counts were recorded for this clonotype. This chain connects TRBV7-2 to TRBJ2-7; 8 bases map to TRBD1. Germline assignment: CDR1 SGHTA and CDR2 FQGNSA. V shed 5 bases, J shed 2 bases, and the junction held 8 bases outside the gene matches. This CDR3 spans 15 amino acids. The DNA for the CDR3 is TGTGCCAGCAGCGCGCCCCACAGGGGGACCTACGAGCAGTACTTC. Encoded protein: CASSAPHRGTYEQYF.

This clonotype was counted a few times. The chain links TRBV7-3 to TRBJ2-1, with 7 bases fitting TRBD2. The CDR3 contains 15 residues. From germline, CDR1 is SGHTA and CDR2 FQGTGA. With V trimmed by 3 bases and J by 6 bases, 8 bases remained unmatched. This CDR3 reads CASSLSGTTLNEQFF. CDR3 nucleotide sequence: TGTGCCAGCAGCTTGTCCGGGACTACCCTCAATGAGCAGTTCTTC.

The gene calls are TRBV29-1 and TRBJ2-5; 7 bases line up with TRBD2. Germline V gene data show CDR1 as SQVTM and CDR2 as ANQGSEA. This CDR3 spans 11 amino acids. CDR3 sequence (DNA): TGCAGTGCCGGGAGGCGGGAGACCCAGTACTTC. This translates into CSAGRRETQYF.

The chain combines TRBV5-5 with TRBJ1-2, with D perhaps matching TRBD1 (5 bases). Per the germline V gene, CDR1 is SGHKS and CDR2 is YYEKEE (reference sequence). CDR3 length: 12 residues. V was shortened by 4 bases and J by 8 bases, with 12 bases between the two germline ends. For the CDR3, the DNA is TGTGCCAGCAGCGTAGGGGTTGAGGGCTACACCTTC. The encoded protein is CASSVGVEGYTF.

This clonotype was found a few times. CDR3 in DNA: TGCGCCAGCAGCTGGGGAGGGCTCGGAGATACGCAGTATTTT. This translates into CASSWGGLGDTQYF. The chain recombines TRBV5-1 with TRBJ2-3; TRBD2 aligns across 7 bases. V was pared by 3 bases and J by 5 bases, with 6 bases of the junction left unmatched. This CDR3 has 14 residues. CDR1 SGHRS and CDR2 YFSETQ come from the germline V gene.

The V call is TRBV5-8, the J call TRBJ1-1, with D uncertain. Germline V gene data show CDR1 as SGHTS and CDR2 as YDEGEE. Trimming left V 4 bases short and J 6 bases short, with 13 bases between. The CDR3 spans 13 residues. The CDR3 loop is CASSQPPDAEAFF. The DNA for the CDR3 is TGTGCCAGCAGCCAACCCCCTGACGCTGAAGCTTTCTTT.

The chain couples TRBV5-1 to TRBJ1-6; TRBD1 is a possible D gene (5 bases). Germline CDR1 and CDR2: SGHRS and YFSETQ. Trimming removed 0 bases from V and 7 bases from J, with 11 bases in between. The CDR3 contains 15 residues. CDR3 sequence reads: CASSLVPGLNSPLHF. DNA of the CDR3: TGCGCCAGCAGCTTGGTTCCAGGGTTGAATTCACCCCTCCACTTT.

This clonotype showed up just a few times. This chain joins TRBV28 and TRBJ2-1, with TRBD2 as a possible D gene (6 bases). The germline V gene encodes CDR1 MDHEN and CDR2 SYDVKM. CDR3 length: 14 amino acids. Trimming took off 3 bases at V and 6 bases at J, with 12 bases between the two ends. The CDR3 sequence is CASSFPTRANEQFF. The CDR3 DNA reads TGTGCCAGCAGTTTCCCGACTAGAGCCAATGAGCAGTTCTTC.

This chain links TRBV6-5 with TRBJ2-5; no definite D call. Germline CDR1 is MNHEY and CDR2 is SVGAGI. This CDR3 contains 17 residues. The germline V and J ends were trimmed by 1 base and 5 bases, with 20 bases remaining between them. CDR3: CASSYFNRPNQDETQYF. The CDR3 nucleotides are TGTGCCAGCAGTTACTTCAACCGTCCCAACCAGGACGAGACCCAGTACTTC.

The chain combines TRBV5-1 with TRBJ2-1, with unresolved D. V was shortened by 0 bases and J by 6 bases, with 13 bases between the two germline ends. CDR3 length: 15 residues. Germline V lookup: CDR1 SGHRS, CDR2 YFSETQ. CDR3 nucleotide sequence: TGCGCCAGCAGCTTGGGGGGTTACTCGGTCAATGAGCAGTTCTTC. Encoded protein: CASSLGGYSVNEQFF. The variable domain in full, with the rest retrieved from reference TRBV5-1 and TRBJ2-1, is KAGVTQTPRYLIKTRGQQVTLSCSPISGHRSVSWYQQTPGQGLQFLFEYFSETQRNKGNFPGRFSGRQFSNSRSEMNVSTLELGDSALYLCASSLGGYSVNEQFFGPGTRLTVL.

This clonotype was observed a handful of times. The CDR3 nucleotides read TGTGCCAGCAGTGGGGGGACAGCATACTACGAGCAGTACTTC. Translating gives CASSGGTAYYEQYF. J is TRBJ2-7 and V is TRBV2; 7 positions match TRBD1. Trimming cost V 4 bases and J 3 bases; bases outside gene matches: 6. This CDR3 has 14 residues. CDR1 SNHLY and CDR2 FYNNEI come from the germline V gene.

This clonotype appeared a single time. This chain uses TRBV23-1 with TRBJ2-1; tentative D call: TRBD1 (6 bases). TRBV23-1 is an ORF, and what it does is uncertain. This CDR3 has 20 amino acids. V shed 2 bases and J shed 3 bases, with 26 bases lying between them. CDR3 in DNA: TGCGCCAGCAGTCAAAAACGCTGGGGGCTCAACCTAAGAATCTACAATGAGCAGTTCTTC. Translating gives CASSQKRWGLNLRIYNEQFF.

The chain combines TRBV6-5 with TRBJ1-1; no definite D call. Per germline, CDR1 MNHEY and CDR2 SVGAGI. Trimming shortened V by 8 bases and J by 1 base, and 11 bases separated the two germline ends. The CDR3 has 13 residues. In nucleotides, the CDR3 is TGTGCCAGCTCCTGGGCAGAGAACACTGAAGCTTTCTTT. Protein: CASSWAENTEAFF.

This clonotype rates as medium-sized. The chain uses TRBV5-1 and TRBJ2-7; D may match TRBD1 or TRBD2 (5 bases each). The CDR3 covers 15 residues. V was shortened by 0 bases and J by 2 bases, with 12 bases between the two germline ends. Per the germline V gene, CDR1 is SGHRS and CDR2 is YFSETQ. The CDR3 sequence: CASSLDGTPTYEQYV. Here the CDR3 DNA reads TGCGCCAGCAGCTTGGACGGGACCCCCACCTACGAGCAGTACGTC.

J is TRBJ1-1 and V is TRBV27; D is unclear. Germline loops: CDR1 MNHEY, CDR2 SMNVEV (reference sequence). The CDR3 length is 14 residues. V was pared by 6 bases and J by 0 bases, with 11 bases between. CDR3 amino acids: CASRLQPLNTEAFF. CDR3 in DNA: TGTGCCAGCAGGCTTCAGCCGTTGAACACTGAAGCTTTCTTT.